This T cell receptor beta chain came from a study of blood T cell repertoires in COVID-19. The overall study: Samples taken during acute and convalescent COVID-19 were collected in the United States, Italy and Spain.

This clone was recorded once. Germline V gene lookup returns CDR1 MNHEY and CDR2 SVGEGT. This CDR3 spans 14 amino acids. The V end lost 2 bases, the J end lost 2 bases, and 9 bases lay between the germline ends. As processed by the authors: Counts of nucleated cells, estimated from reference gene primer amplification, were obtained. Profiled with immunoSEQ multiplex PCR; TCRdb holds only in-frame clones, not every one. V, J and clone size were drawn from that table, and D and trimming were deduced from the DNA. The data show 13,000 to 15,000 clones, with approximately 92% seen just once and 6.5% to 8% held by the top ten.

The clonotype comes from a human donor with active COVID-19. The donor label of this sample is uncertain. Sequences were obtained from peripheral blood. The chain has TRBV6-2 or TRBV6-3 and TRBJ2-5; D unresolved. The CDR3 nucleotides are TGTGCCAGCAGTTACCGCAGGCTACAAGAGACCCAGTACTTC. Protein sequence: CASSYRRLQETQYF.